One and the same sample provided the 9 T cell receptor beta chains below, sequenced in a study of T cell responses to AZD1222 COVID-19 vaccine. This table comes from immunoSEQ multiplex PCR, and its TCRdb copy is limited to in-frame clones, with some not included. The data hold about 99,000 clones, with approximately 88% observed a single time. The sample here was peripheral blood, taken on day 0 of AZD1222 vaccination. These receptor sequences come from an adult in good health.

The J gene is TRBJ1-1, the V gene TRBV11-2, with TRBD1 as a possible D gene (5 bases). V shed 6 bases and J shed 3 bases, with 23 bases lying between them. CDR1 is SGHAT and CDR2 is FQNNGV in the germline V gene. The CDR3 sequence is 17 residues long. CDR3 nucleotide sequence: TGTGCCAGCAGTTCCCATCCCGGCGGGGCGGGGGACACTGAAGCTTTCTTT. This translates into CASSSHPGGAGDTEAFF.

The chain uses TRBV7-9 and TRBJ1-1; 8 bases agree with TRBD1. CDR3 length: 18 residues. V lost 5 bases and J lost 1; bases outside the gene matches: 15. The germline gives CDR1 SEHNR, CDR2 FQNEAQ (reference sequence). The CDR3 loop reads CASSAFWTGRQGNTEAFF. Here the CDR3 DNA reads TGTGCCAGCAGCGCCTTTTGGACAGGGCGTCAGGGGAACACTGAAGCTTTCTTT. Full variable domain (outside the CDR3, taken from reference TRBV7-9 and TRBJ1-1): DTGVSQNPRHKITKRGQNVTFRCDPISEHNRLYWYRQTLGQGPEFLTYFQNEAQLEKSRLLSDRFSAERPKGSFSTLEIQRTEQGDSAMYLCASSAFWTGRQGNTEAFFGQGTRLTVV.

V usage is TRBV21-1 and J usage is TRBJ1-4; TRBD1, as called in the table, went unchecked against the DNA. TRBV21-1 is recorded as a pseudogene. The CDR3 loop spans 15 amino acids. CDR3 nucleotide sequence: TGTGCCAGCACTGAAGCAGGGAACCCCAATGAAAAACTGTTTTTT. It codes for CASTEAGNPNEKLFF.

V usage is TRBV10-3 and J usage is TRBJ2-7; tentatively, D is TRBD1 or TRBD2 (5 bases each). Trimming took 2 bases from V and 4 from J, leaving 12 bases between them. CDR3 length equals 14 residues. Germline-derived CDR1 and CDR2 are ENHRY and SYGVKD. The DNA of the CDR3 is TGTGCCATCAGTGAGCAGCTGGGGGTTTACGAGCAGTACTTC. Its translation: CAISEQLGVYEQYF.

V and J are TRBV28 and TRBJ1-2, with D tentatively TRBD1 (5 bases). The CDR3 consists of 13 residues. CDR1 is MDHEN and CDR2 is SYDVKM in the germline V gene. Trimming took 5 bases from V and 4 from J, leaving 11 bases between them. The CDR3 sequence: CASSDRDLYGYTF. DNA for the CDR3: TGTGCCAGCAGTGACCGGGACCTCTATGGCTACACCTTC.

This sequence joins TRBV27 and TRBJ1-4; D unclear. The CDR3 loop spans 13 amino acids. The V and J ends lost 2 bases and 8 bases respectively, with 9 bases between them. Germline V gives CDR1 MNHEY, CDR2 SMNVEV (reference sequence). The CDR3 loop reads CASSLNPLEKLFF. The CDR3 DNA follows: TGTGCCAGCAGTTTAAATCCTTTAGAAAAACTGTTTTTT.

This chain links TRBV6-6 with TRBJ2-5; D gene unclear. The CDR3 loop spans 12 amino acids. Germline values: CDR1 MNHNY, CDR2 SVGAGI (reference sequence). Trimming stripped 6 bases from V and 2 bases from J, with 7 bases between. Written as DNA, the CDR3 is TGTGCCAGCAGCACCTCACAAGAGACCCAGTACTTC. Its translation: CASSTSQETQYF.

The chain recombines TRBV28 with TRBJ2-1; TRBD2 aligns across 8 bases. The V and J ends lost 4 bases and 5 bases, in that order; junction bases with no gene match: 4. Germline CDR1 MDHEN, CDR2 SYDVKM. CDR3 length equals 14 residues. Here the CDR3 DNA reads TGTGCCAGCAGTTCAGCGGGAGTCAACAATGAGCAGTTCTTC. Protein product: CASSSAGVNNEQFF.

V and J are TRBV7-2 and TRBJ2-6; the D is unclear. Germline loops: CDR1 SGHTA, CDR2 FQGNSA. The CDR3 loop spans 15 amino acids. Trimming stripped 1 base from V and 0 bases from J, with 4 bases between. In DNA form, the CDR3 reads TGTGCCAGCAGCTTAGTGAGCTCTGGGGCCAACGTCCTGACTTTC. This translates into CASSLVSSGANVLTF.